This T cell receptor (beta chain) was sequenced in a study of CD8+CD57+ T cells in acquired aplastic anemia. Study-level results: Patients and controls shared nearly 30 CD8+ CDR3 sequences, which appeared highly expressed in patients and within their immunodominant clones.

Patients selected for sequencing had displayed CD8+CD57+ cell expansion by flow cytometry. On this clonotype: Its antigen remains unknown.

Germline V CDR1 and CDR2: SGHRS, YFSETQ. Trimming cost V 2 bases and J 0 bases, with 8 bases left between them. The CDR3 extends over 15 amino acids. Researchers used genomic DNA as the template to profile TCR beta VDJ and CDR3. TCRdb reanalysed the reads using MiXCR and keeps one entry per CDR3 protein. The sample carries more than 150,000 distinct CDR3 sequences, approximately 48% recorded once. Specimen: sorted CD4+, CD8+, or CD8+CD57+ T cells (not recorded which) from PBMCs. The rearrangement links TRBV5-1 to TRBJ1-4; D is undetermined. This sequence originates from a human donor with aplastic anemia. DNA for the CDR3: TGCGCCAGCAGCTTTCAATTTGCAACTAATGAAAAACTGTTTTTT. Translation: CASSFQFATNEKLFF. The full variable domain, rest sourced from reference TRBV5-1 and TRBJ1-4, is KAGVTQTPRYLIKTRGQQVTLSCSPISGHRSVSWYQQTPGQGLQFLFEYFSETQRNKGNFPGRFSGRQFSNSRSEMNVSTLELGDSALYLCASSFQFATNEKLFFGSGTQLSVL.